One T cell receptor beta chain is described in this entry. Measured with immunoSEQ multiplex PCR; TCRdb has only the in-frame clones, and not every one. The top ten clones hold roughly 3.9% of a sample with roughly 250,000 clones, roughly nine tenths of them seen once. J was trimmed by 4 bases and V by 3 bases; bases with no gene match: 10. Germline values: CDR1 SGHRS, CDR2 YFSETQ. The CDR3 loop spans 15 amino acids. This record comes from a study of blood T cell repertoires in COVID-19. The chain carries TRBV5-1 and TRBJ2-7; 7 bases match TRBD1. This sequence was found in a man aged 55-75 years who had recovered from COVID-19. Sequencing was carried out using peripheral blood. CDR3 DNA: TGCGCCAGCAGCTCTACAGGGGTGGCGTCGTACGAGCAGTACTTC. Translation: CASSSTGVASYEQYF. Based on the CDR3 plus reference TRBV5-1 and TRBJ2-7, the full variable domain is KAGVTQTPRYLIKTRGQQVTLSCSPISGHRSVSWYQQTPGQGLQFLFEYFSETQRNKGNFPGRFSGRQFSNSRSEMNVSTLELGDSALYLCASSSTGVASYEQYFGPGTRLTVT.